This passage covers 19 T cell receptor beta chains from one sample sequenced in a study of blood T cell repertoires in COVID-19. Sequencing used immunoSEQ multiplex PCR; TCRdb keeps in-frame clones, though not all of them. In the table there are about 16,000 clones, nearly 90% of which are singletons. Sequenced: peripheral blood. The receptor source for this set is an elderly man with acute or convalescent COVID-19.

This sequence joins TRBV3-1 (or the pseudogene TRBV3-2) and TRBJ1-2, with TRBD1 matching 7 bases. There are 12 residues in the CDR3. V gave up 2 bases and J gave up 7 bases; unmatched junction bases: 1. The germline V gene encodes CDR1 LGHDT and CDR2 YNNKEL (reference sequence). CDR3 in DNA: TGTGCCAGCAGCCAATACAGGGGTGGCTACACCTTC. It encodes CASSQYRGGYTF.

The chain employs TRBV19 and TRBJ2-5; TRBD2 matches 13 bases. The V segment lost 5 bases and the J segment 4 bases; nucleotides outside the gene matches: 7. This CDR3 comprises 16 residues. The germline V gene encodes CDR1 LNHDA and CDR2 SQIVND (reference sequence). DNA of the CDR3: TGTGCCAGTAGTGTTACTAGCGGGGGGGCCAGAGAGACCCAGTACTTC. It specifies CASSVTSGGARETQYF.

The DNA of the CDR3 is TGTGCCAGCAGTTCAGGCAGGGCGAACACTGAAGCTTTCTTT. Translation gives CASSSGRANTEAFF. The J gene is TRBJ1-1, the V gene TRBV27; D may be TRBD1 (5 bases). V gave up 4 bases and J gave up 1 base, with 10 bases separating them. Germline V CDR1 and CDR2: MNHEY, SMNVEV (reference sequence). This CDR3 has 14 amino acids.

The CDR3 bases are TGTGCCAGTAGGGGGGAGGCGGGGCGCGGTCAGCCCCAGCATTTT. Translated: CASRGEAGRGQPQHF. The V call is TRBV19, the J call TRBJ1-5; D perhaps matches TRBD1 (5 bases). CDR3 length: 15 amino acids. Germline CDR1 is LNHDA and CDR2 is SQIVND (reference sequence). Trimming took 6 bases from V and 6 from J, leaving 18 bases between them.

Here the CDR3 DNA reads TGTGCCTGGATTACACCGAACACTGAAGCTTTCTTT. It translates to CAWITPNTEAFF. The chain is built from TRBV30 and TRBJ1-1; D is unclear. V was clipped by 4 bases and J by 1 base, with 7 bases between them. Germline-derived CDR1 and CDR2 are GTSNPN and SVGIG (reference sequence). The CDR3 spans 12 residues.

V is TRBV15 and J is TRBJ1-6; TRBD1 is a possible D gene (5 bases). The CDR3 consists of 15 residues. Looked up from germline, CDR1 is LNHNV and CDR2 is YYDKDF (reference sequence). V was pared by 9 bases and J by 9 bases, with 21 bases between. The DNA for the CDR3 is TGTGCCACAGAAGACTCAGGGACTGGGGGTTCACCCCTCCACTTT. Amino acid sequence: CATEDSGTGGSPLHF.

V usage is TRBV11-1 and J usage is TRBJ1-2, with TRBD1 matching 7 bases. J lost 5 bases, V lost 5 bases, and 5 bases had no gene match. Germline CDR1 is SGHAT and CDR2 is FQDESV (reference sequence). This CDR3 has 13 amino acids. CDR3 in DNA: TGTGCCAGCAGCCGCGACAGGGAATATGGCTACACCTTC. Residues: CASSRDREYGYTF.

This sequence joins TRBV19 and TRBJ2-3; no firm D call. V was pared by 3 bases and J by 6 bases, with 7 bases between. This CDR3 is 12 amino acids long. Germline values: CDR1 LNHDA, CDR2 SQIVND (reference sequence). The CDR3 is CASSIVRDTQYF. In DNA form, the CDR3 reads TGTGCCAGTAGTATTGTGAGGGATACGCAGTATTTT. Full variable domain (outside the CDR3, taken from reference TRBV19 and TRBJ2-3): DGGITQSPKYLFRKEGQNVTLSCEQNLNHDAMYWYRQDPGQGLRLIYYSQIVNDFQKGDIAEGYSVSREKKESFPLTVTSAQKNPTAFYLCASSIVRDTQYFGPGTRLTVL.

In nucleotides, the CDR3 is TGTGCCAGCAGCTTAGACACTTCGGCAGGGGACGAGCAGTACTTC. It yields the protein CASSLDTSAGDEQYF. This chain connects TRBV7-9 to TRBJ2-7; D perhaps matches TRBD1 (6 bases). This CDR3 is built from 15 residues. V gave up 1 base and J gave up 5 bases, with 15 bases separating them. In germline, CDR1 is SEHNR, CDR2 FQNEAQ (reference sequence).

The chain combines TRBV19 with TRBJ2-7, with TRBD2 as a possible D gene (7 bases). CDR1 LNHDA and CDR2 SQIVND come from the germline V gene (reference sequence). This CDR3 has 16 residues. The germline V and J ends were trimmed by 8 bases and 6 bases, with 26 bases remaining between them. CDR3 DNA sequence: TGTGCCAGTCGAGGGGGAGGGTCTGATCTTCTGATCGAGCAGTACTTC. Translation: CASRGGGSDLLIEQYF.

The chain recombines TRBV9 with TRBJ2-6; D call uncertain. The germline gives CDR1 SGDLS, CDR2 YYNGEE. The V gene lost 0 bases and the J gene lost 2 bases, with 9 bases spanning the gap. This CDR3 has 16 amino acids. CDR3 sequence: CASSVGVAAGANVLTF. The CDR3 region has the DNA TGTGCCAGCAGCGTAGGGGTGGCGGCTGGGGCCAACGTCCTGACTTTC. Combining the CDR3 with reference TRBV9 and TRBJ2-6 gives the whole variable domain DSGVTQTPKHLITATGQRVTLRCSPRSGDLSVYWYQQSLDQGLQFLIQYYNGEERAKGNILERFSAQQFPDLHSELNLSSLELGDSALYFCASSVGVAAGANVLTFGAGSRLTVL.

The chain employs TRBV5-4 and TRBJ2-3, with 8 bases identical to TRBD2. Germline lookup yields CDR1 SGHNT and CDR2 YYREEE (reference sequence). V lost 0 bases, J lost 5 bases, and 8 bases stayed unmatched. The CDR3 contains 16 residues. The CDR3 is CASSLAGGGRGDTQYF. CDR3 nucleotides: TGTGCCAGCAGCTTGGCCGGGGGGGGGAGAGGAGATACGCAGTATTTT.

The V gene is TRBV19, the J gene TRBJ1-1; 8 nucleotides agree with TRBD1. V dropped 4 bases and J dropped 0; count of bases not matched to a gene: 4. Germline V gives CDR1 LNHDA, CDR2 SQIVND (reference sequence). The CDR3 loop spans 15 amino acids. The CDR3 sequence is CASSSTGGLNTEAFF. In DNA form, the CDR3 reads TGTGCCAGTAGTAGTACAGGGGGTTTGAACACTGAAGCTTTCTTT.

V is TRBV2 and J is TRBJ2-7; 7 positions agree with TRBD1. Germline loops: CDR1 SNHLY, CDR2 FYNNEI. The CDR3 is made up of 15 amino acids. Trimming took 2 bases from V and 2 from J; bases not matched to a gene: 6. For the CDR3, the DNA is TGTGCCAGCAGTGAACAGGACAGGTTAACCTACGAGCAGTACTTC. Its protein is CASSEQDRLTYEQYF.

CDR3 sequence reads: CASSLGQSEGYTF. The CDR3 coding sequence is TGCGCCAGCAGCTTGGGCCAATCGGAGGGCTACACCTTC. V and J are TRBV5-1 and TRBJ1-2, with D unclear. The CDR3 totals 13 residues. Germline V gene lookup returns CDR1 SGHRS and CDR2 YFSETQ. Trimming took off 0 bases at V and 8 bases at J, with 11 bases between the two ends.

V gene TRBV9 combines with J gene TRBJ2-6, with a tentative D call TRBD1 (6 bases). The CDR3 spans 15 residues. Per germline, CDR1 SGDLS and CDR2 YYNGEE. Trimming left V 4 bases short and J 0 bases short, with 8 bases between. CDR3 DNA: TGTGCCAGCAGCTTACAGGGCTCTGGGGCCAACGTCCTGACTTTC. The encoded protein is CASSLQGSGANVLTF.

V usage is TRBV11-2 and J usage is TRBJ1-3; D gene unclear. The CDR3 has 14 residues. Germline V gene sequence: CDR1 SGHAT, CDR2 FQNNGV. V was cut by 5 bases and J by 0 bases, with 8 bases left in between. CDR3 protein: CASSLGSSGNTIYF. Here the CDR3 DNA reads TGTGCCAGCAGCCTAGGGAGCTCTGGAAACACCATATATTTT.

This clone was picked up one time. The chain carries TRBV5-8 and TRBJ2-4; possibly TRBD1 for D (6 bases). V lost 1 base to trimming and J lost 0 bases, with 14 bases between them. Germline assignment: CDR1 SGHTS and CDR2 YDEGEE. The CDR3 consists of 17 residues. CDR3 DNA sequence: TGTGCCAGCAGCTTGCCCGATCACAGGGAAGCCAAAAACATTCAGTACTTC. The encoded protein is CASSLPDHREAKNIQYF.

This chain uses TRBV14 with TRBJ2-3; tentatively, D is TRBD2 (5 bases). V lost 6 bases and J 3 bases, leaving 10 bases between the germline ends. Per germline, CDR1 SGHDN and CDR2 FVKESK. The CDR3 contains 13 residues. DNA of the CDR3: TGTGCCAGCAGTCCGAGAGGGACAGATACGCAGTATTTT. It is translated as CASSPRGTDTQYF. The full variable domain, with the rest looked up from reference TRBV14 and TRBJ2-3, is EAGVTQFPSHSVIEKGQTVTLRCDPISGHDNLYWYRRVMGKEIKFLLHFVKESKQDESGMPNNRFLAERTGGTYSTLKVQPAELEDSGVYFCASSPRGTDTQYFGPGTRLTVL.